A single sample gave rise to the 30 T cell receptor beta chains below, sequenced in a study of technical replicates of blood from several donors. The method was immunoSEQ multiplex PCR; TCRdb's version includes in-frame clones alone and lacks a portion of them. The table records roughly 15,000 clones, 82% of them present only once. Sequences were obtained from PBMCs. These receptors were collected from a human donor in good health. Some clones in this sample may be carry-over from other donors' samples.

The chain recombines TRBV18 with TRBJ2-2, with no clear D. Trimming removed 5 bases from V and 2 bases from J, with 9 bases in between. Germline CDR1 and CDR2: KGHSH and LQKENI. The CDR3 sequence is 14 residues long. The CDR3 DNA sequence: TGTGCCAGCTCAGTCCAGGCTAACACCGGGGAGCTGTTTTTT. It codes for CASSVQANTGELFF. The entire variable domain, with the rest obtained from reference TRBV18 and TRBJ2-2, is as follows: NAGVMQNPRHLVRRRGQEARLRCSPMKGHSHVYWYRQLPEEGLKFMVYLQKENIIDESGMPKERFSAEFPKEGPSILRIQQVVRGDSAAYFCASSVQANTGELFFGEGSRLTVL.

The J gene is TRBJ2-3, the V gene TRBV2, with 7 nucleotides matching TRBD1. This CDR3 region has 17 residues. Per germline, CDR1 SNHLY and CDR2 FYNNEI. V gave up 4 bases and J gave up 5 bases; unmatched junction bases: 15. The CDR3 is CASSAQGFITGRDTQYF. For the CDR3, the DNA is TGTGCCAGCAGTGCACAGGGGTTTATAACAGGGAGAGATACGCAGTATTTT.

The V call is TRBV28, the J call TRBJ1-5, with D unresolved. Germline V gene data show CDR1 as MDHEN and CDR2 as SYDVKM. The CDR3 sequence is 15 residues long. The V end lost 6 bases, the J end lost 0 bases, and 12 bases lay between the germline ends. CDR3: CASRPTLGSNQPQHF. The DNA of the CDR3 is TGTGCCAGCAGACCAACCCTAGGTAGCAATCAGCCCCAGCATTTT.

CDR3 in DNA: TGTGCCAGCAGCTTCCCTCTTAGCGGGACCCAAGAGACCCAGTACTTC. It codes for CASSFPLSGTQETQYF. This chain uses TRBV5-4 with TRBJ2-5; 8 bases map to TRBD2. In germline, CDR1 is SGHNT, CDR2 YYREEE (reference sequence). With V trimmed by 2 bases and J by 1 base, 7 bases remained unmatched. The CDR3 length is 16 residues.

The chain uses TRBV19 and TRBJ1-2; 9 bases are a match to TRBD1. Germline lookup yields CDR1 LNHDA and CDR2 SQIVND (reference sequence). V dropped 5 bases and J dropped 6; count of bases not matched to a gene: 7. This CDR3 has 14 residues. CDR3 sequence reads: CASSLGTGFDGYTF. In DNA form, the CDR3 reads TGTGCCAGTAGTTTGGGGACAGGGTTCGATGGCTACACCTTC.

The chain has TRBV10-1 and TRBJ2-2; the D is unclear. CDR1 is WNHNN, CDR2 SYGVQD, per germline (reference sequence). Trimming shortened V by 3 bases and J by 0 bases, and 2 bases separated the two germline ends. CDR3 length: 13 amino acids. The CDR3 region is CASSDTNTGELFF. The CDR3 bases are TGCGCCAGCAGTGACACGAACACCGGGGAGCTGTTTTTT.

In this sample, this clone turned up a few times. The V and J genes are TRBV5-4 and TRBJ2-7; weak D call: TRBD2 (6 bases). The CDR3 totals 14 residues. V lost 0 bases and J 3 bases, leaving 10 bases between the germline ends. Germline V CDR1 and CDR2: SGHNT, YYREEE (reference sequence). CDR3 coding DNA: TGTGCCAGCAGCTTGGCGGGGGTGGACTACGAGCAGTACTTC. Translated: CASSLAGVDYEQYF.

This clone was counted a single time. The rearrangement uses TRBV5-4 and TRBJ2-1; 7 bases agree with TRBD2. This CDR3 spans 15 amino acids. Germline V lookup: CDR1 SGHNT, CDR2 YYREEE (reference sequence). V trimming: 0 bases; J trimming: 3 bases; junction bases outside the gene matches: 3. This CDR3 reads CASSLGGTIYNEQFF. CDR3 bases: TGTGCCAGCAGCTTGGGGGGGACTATCTACAATGAGCAGTTCTTC.

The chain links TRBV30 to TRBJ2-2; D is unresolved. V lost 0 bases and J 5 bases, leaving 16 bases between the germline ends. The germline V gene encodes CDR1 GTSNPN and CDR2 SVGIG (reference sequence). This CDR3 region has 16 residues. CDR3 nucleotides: TGTGCCTGGAGTGTACTCCTAGTTACACGAACCGGGGAGCTGTTTTTT. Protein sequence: CAWSVLLVTRTGELFF.

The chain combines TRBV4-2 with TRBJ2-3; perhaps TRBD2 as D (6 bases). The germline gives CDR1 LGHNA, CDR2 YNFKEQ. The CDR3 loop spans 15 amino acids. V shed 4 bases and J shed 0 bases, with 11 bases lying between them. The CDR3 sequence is CASSRDGTSTDTQYF. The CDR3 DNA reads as TGTGCCAGCAGCCGAGACGGGACTAGCACAGATACGCAGTATTTT.

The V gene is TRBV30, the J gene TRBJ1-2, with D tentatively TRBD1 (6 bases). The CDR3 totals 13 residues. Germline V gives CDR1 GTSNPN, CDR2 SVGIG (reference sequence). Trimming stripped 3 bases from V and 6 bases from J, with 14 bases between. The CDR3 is CAWRDPGQNGYTF. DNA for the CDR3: TGTGCCTGGAGGGACCCGGGACAAAATGGCTACACCTTC.

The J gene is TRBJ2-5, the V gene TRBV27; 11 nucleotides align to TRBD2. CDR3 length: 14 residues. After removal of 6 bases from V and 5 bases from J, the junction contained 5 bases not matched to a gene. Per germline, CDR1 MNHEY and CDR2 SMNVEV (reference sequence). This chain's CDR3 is CASSFSGRAETQYF. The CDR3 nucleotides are TGTGCCAGCAGCTTTAGCGGGAGGGCCGAGACCCAGTACTTC.

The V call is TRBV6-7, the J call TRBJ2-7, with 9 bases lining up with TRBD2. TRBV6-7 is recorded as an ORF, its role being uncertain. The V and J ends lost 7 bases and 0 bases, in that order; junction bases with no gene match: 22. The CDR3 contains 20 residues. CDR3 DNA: TGTGCCAGCAAGAATCCGTGCAGGGGCGGGGTTAGCGGGAGCTCCTACGAGCAGTACTTC. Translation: CASKNPCRGGVSGSSYEQYF.

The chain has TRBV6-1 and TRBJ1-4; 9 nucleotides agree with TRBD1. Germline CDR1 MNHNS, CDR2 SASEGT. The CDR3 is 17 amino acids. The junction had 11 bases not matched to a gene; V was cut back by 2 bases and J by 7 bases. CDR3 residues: CASSENPPGQGGEKLFF. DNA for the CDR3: TGTGCCAGCAGTGAAAACCCACCGGGACAGGGCGGTGAAAAACTGTTTTTT.

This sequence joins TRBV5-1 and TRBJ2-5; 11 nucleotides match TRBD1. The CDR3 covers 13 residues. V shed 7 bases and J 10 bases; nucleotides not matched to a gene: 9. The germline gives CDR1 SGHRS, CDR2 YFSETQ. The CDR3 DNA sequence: TGCGCCAGCGGACGGACAGGGGGCCTGAGCCAGTACTTC. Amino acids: CASGRTGGLSQYF.

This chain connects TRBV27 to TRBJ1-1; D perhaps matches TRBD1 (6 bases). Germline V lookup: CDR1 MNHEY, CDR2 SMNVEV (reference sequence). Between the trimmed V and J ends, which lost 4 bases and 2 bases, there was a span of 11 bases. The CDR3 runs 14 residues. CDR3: CASSSGQYNTEAFF. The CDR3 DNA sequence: TGTGCCAGCAGTTCAGGACAGTATAACACTGAAGCTTTCTTT.

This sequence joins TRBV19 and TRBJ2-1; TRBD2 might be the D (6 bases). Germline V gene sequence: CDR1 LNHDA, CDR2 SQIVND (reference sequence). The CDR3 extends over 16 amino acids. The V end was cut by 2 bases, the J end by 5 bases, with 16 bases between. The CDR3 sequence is CASSITGGGSNNEQFF. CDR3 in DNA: TGTGCCAGTAGTATAACCGGTGGGGGGAGTAACAATGAGCAGTTCTTC. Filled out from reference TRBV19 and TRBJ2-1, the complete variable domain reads DGGITQSPKYLFRKEGQNVTLSCEQNLNHDAMYWYRQDPGQGLRLIYYSQIVNDFQKGDIAEGYSVSREKKESFPLTVTSAQKNPTAFYLCASSITGGGSNNEQFFGPGTRLTVL.

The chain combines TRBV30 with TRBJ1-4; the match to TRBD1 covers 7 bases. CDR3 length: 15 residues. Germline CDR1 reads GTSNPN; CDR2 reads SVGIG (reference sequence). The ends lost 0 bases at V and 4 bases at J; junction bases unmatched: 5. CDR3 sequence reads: CAWSVGQAYNEKLFF. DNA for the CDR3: TGTGCCTGGAGTGTCGGACAGGCTTATAATGAAAAACTGTTTTTT.

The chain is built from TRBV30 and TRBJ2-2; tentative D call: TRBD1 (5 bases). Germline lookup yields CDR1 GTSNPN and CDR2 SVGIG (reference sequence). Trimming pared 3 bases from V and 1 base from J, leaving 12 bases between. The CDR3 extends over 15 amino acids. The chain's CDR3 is CAWRGAILNTGELFF. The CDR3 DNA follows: TGTGCCTGGAGAGGGGCTATCCTGAACACCGGGGAGCTGTTTTTT.

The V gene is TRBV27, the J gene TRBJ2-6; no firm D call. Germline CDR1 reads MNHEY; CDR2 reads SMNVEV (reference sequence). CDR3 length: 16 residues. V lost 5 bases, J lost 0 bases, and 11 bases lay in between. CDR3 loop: CASSVMASSGANVLTF. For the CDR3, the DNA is TGTGCCAGCAGTGTTATGGCTAGCTCTGGGGCCAACGTCCTGACTTTC.

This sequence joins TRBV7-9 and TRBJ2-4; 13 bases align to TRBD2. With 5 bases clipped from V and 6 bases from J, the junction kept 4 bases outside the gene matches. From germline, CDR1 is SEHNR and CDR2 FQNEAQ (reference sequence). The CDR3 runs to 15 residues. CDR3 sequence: CASSPGLAGTNIQYF. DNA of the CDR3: TGTGCCAGCAGCCCGGGACTAGCGGGAACAAACATTCAGTACTTC.

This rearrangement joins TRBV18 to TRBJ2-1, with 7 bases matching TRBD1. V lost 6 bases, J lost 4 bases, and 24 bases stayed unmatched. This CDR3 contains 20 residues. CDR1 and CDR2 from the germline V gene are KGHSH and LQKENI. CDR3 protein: CASSPDRERGERWGYNEQFF. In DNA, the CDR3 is TGTGCCAGCTCTCCCGACAGGGAAAGGGGCGAGCGGTGGGGGTACAATGAGCAGTTCTTC.

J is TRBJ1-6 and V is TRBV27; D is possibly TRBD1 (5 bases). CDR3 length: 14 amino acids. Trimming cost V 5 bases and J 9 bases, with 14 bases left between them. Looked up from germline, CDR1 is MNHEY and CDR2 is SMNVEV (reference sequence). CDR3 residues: CASSPTGVPSPLHF. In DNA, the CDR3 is TGTGCCAGCAGTCCCACAGGCGTTCCTTCACCCCTCCACTTT.

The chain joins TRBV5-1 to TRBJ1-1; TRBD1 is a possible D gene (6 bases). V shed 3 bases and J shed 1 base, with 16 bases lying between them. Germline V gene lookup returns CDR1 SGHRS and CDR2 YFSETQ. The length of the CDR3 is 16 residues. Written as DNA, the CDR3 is TGCGCCAGCAGCTCACTACTACCGACAGGGAACACTGAAGCTTTCTTT. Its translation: CASSSLLPTGNTEAFF.

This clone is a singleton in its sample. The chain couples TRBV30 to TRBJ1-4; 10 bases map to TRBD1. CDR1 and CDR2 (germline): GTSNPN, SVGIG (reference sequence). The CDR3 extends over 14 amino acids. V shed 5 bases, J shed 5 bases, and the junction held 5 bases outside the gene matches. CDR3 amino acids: CAWGGGQGNEKLFF. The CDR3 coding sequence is TGTGCCTGGGGAGGGGGACAGGGGAATGAAAAACTGTTTTTT.

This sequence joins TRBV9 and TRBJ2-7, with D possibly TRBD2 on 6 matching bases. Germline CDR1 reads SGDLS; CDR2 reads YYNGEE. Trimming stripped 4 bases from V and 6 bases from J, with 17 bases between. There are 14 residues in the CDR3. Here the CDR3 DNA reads TGTGCCAGCAGCAAGGTAGGGGTGGGAGGCGAGCAGTACTTC. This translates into CASSKVGVGGEQYF.

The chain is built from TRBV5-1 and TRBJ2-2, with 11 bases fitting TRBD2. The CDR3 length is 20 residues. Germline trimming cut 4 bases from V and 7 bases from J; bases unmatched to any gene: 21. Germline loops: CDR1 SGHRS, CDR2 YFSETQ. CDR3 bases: TGCGCCAGCAGCCCCCTTGATAGCGGGAGGGCGGAAGGCCTCCTCGGGGAGCTGTTTTTT. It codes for CASSPLDSGRAEGLLGELFF.

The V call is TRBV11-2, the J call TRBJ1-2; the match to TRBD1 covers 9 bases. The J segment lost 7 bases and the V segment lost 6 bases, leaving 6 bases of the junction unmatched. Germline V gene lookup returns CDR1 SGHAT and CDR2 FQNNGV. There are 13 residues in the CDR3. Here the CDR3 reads CASRPTGGSGYTF. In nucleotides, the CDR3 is TGTGCCAGCAGACCTACAGGGGGCTCTGGCTACACCTTC.

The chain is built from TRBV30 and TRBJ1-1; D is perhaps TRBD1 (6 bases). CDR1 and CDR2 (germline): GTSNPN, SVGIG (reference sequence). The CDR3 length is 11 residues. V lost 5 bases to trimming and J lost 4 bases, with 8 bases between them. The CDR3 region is CAWGQSTEAFF. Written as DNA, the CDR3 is TGTGCCTGGGGACAGAGCACTGAAGCTTTCTTT. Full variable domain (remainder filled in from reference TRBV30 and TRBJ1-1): SQTIHQWPATLVQPVGSPLSLECTVEGTSNPNLYWYRQAAGRGLQLLFYSVGIGQISSEVPQNLSASRPQDRQFILSSKKLLLSDSGFYLCAWGQSTEAFFGQGTRLTVV.

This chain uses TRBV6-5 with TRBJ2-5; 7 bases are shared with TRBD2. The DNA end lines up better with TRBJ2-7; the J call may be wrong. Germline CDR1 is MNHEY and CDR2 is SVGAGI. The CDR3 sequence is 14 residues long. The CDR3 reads CASSYPGGSDEQYF. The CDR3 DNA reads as TGTGCCAGCAGTTACCCGGGCGGGAGTGACGAGCAGTACTTC.